This entry lists 7 T cell receptor beta chains sequenced from one sample in a study of cytomegalovirus exposure and HLA in healthy donors. This PCR relied on a set of 60 Vbeta primers and 13 Jbeta primers. TCRdb's table, derived via immunoSEQ multiplex PCR, lists solely in-frame clones and lacks some. This table has hundreds of thousands of clones, under 80% appearing once. The sequenced material came from PBMCs. These TCRs come from a female donor in good health and CMV-seronegative.

The genes are TRBV28 and TRBJ1-3; D is uncertain. Germline CDR1 reads MDHEN; CDR2 reads SYDVKM. This CDR3 comprises 14 residues. V lost 2 bases and J lost 0, with 5 bases in between. The CDR3 region has the DNA TGTGCCAGCAGTTTAGTATACTCTGGAAACACCATATATTTT. This codes for CASSLVYSGNTIYF.

This sequence joins TRBV10-2 and TRBJ2-2; D remains ambiguous. This CDR3 comprises 13 residues. The germline V and J ends were trimmed by 5 bases and 4 bases, with 8 bases remaining between them. Germline lookup yields CDR1 WSHSY and CDR2 SAAADI. The DNA of the CDR3 is TGCGCCAGCAGTTCCCCGGGCACCGGGGAGCTGTTTTTT. This sequence encodes CASSSPGTGELFF.

This clone was seen only a few times. The sample carries other DNA sequences with the same CDR3. The J gene is TRBJ2-7, the V gene TRBV7-9, with 8 bases identical to TRBD2. V was pared by 2 bases and J by 0 bases, with 0 bases of the junction left unmatched. CDR1 is SEHNR, CDR2 FQNEAQ, per germline (reference sequence). The CDR3 is 14 amino acids. The CDR3: CASSLTSGSYEQYF. DNA for the CDR3: TGTGCCAGCAGCTTAACTAGCGGCTCCTACGAGCAGTACTTC.

The J gene is TRBJ1-5, the V gene TRBV7-2; weak D call: TRBD1 (5 bases). CDR3 length equals 14 residues. Germline CDR1 SGHTA, CDR2 FQGNSA. The V gene lost 1 base and the J gene lost 6 bases, with 10 bases spanning the gap. CDR3 in DNA: TGTGCCAGCAGCTTAGTGGGAGGGGTTCAGCCCCAGCATTTT. This gives the protein CASSLVGGVQPQHF.

This chain links TRBV15 with TRBJ2-5; D unclear. This CDR3 comprises 12 residues. Germline CDR1 reads LNHNV; CDR2 reads YYDKDF (reference sequence). Deletions cut 4 bases from V and 3 bases from J, with 6 bases between. In DNA form, the CDR3 reads TGTGCCACCAGCAAGACAAAAGAGACCCAGTACTTC. This sequence encodes CATSKTKETQYF. Full variable domain (rest looked up from reference TRBV15 and TRBJ2-5): DAMVIQNPRYQVTQFGKPVTLSCSQTLNHNVMYWYQQKSSQAPKLLFHYYDKDFNNEADTPDNFQSRRPNTSFCFLDIRSPGLGDTAMYLCATSKTKETQYFGPGTRLLVL.

The table lists this clone with a few counts. The V gene is TRBV19, the J gene TRBJ1-1, with 7 bases aligning to TRBD1. The CDR3 has 14 residues. V dropped 7 bases and J dropped 1; count of bases not matched to a gene: 6. Germline V CDR1 and CDR2: LNHDA, SQIVND (reference sequence). CDR3 in DNA: TGTGCCAGTACCACCGGGACAGAGAACACTGAAGCTTTCTTT. It specifies CASTTGTENTEAFF.

The chain carries TRBV7-9 and TRBJ2-5, with D perhaps TRBD2 (6 bases). Germline assignment: CDR1 SEHNR and CDR2 FQNEAQ (reference sequence). CDR3 length equals 13 residues. V was shortened by 5 bases and J by 5 bases, with 12 bases between the two germline ends. As DNA, the CDR3 is TGTGCCAGCAGCCCGACTAGTATGGAGACCCAGTACTTC. It specifies CASSPTSMETQYF.